Given below is one TCR beta chain in context. Sequenced by immunoSEQ multiplex PCR; TCRdb stores in-frame clones only, minus some. The repertoire holds some 220,000 clones, with 83% as singletons. This CDR3 is built from 15 residues. V lost 0 bases and J lost 4; bases outside the gene matches: 4. Germline V gene data show CDR1 as MNHEY and CDR2 as SVGEGT. The data belong to a study of blood T cell repertoires in COVID-19. The chain is built from TRBV6-2 or TRBV6-3 and TRBJ1-1, with 8 bases aligning to TRBD1. The TCR sequence derives from a woman in her thirties with COVID-19, enrolled during active disease. Sequencing was done on a sample of peripheral blood. Written as DNA, the CDR3 is TGTGCCAGCAGTTACTCGATCAGGGGGCCCACTGAAGCTTTCTTT. Protein product: CASSYSIRGPTEAFF.